This T cell receptor beta chain was sequenced during a study of T-cell reconstitution after alpha-beta-depleted transplantation in children. This clonotype was seen repeatedly, ten times or more. As yet, its antigen is unknown. Unique molecular identifiers were incorporated into the prepared TCRbeta library. TCRdb redid the calling of the PCR reads with MiXCR, one entry per CDR3 protein. There are about 870,000 distinct CDR3 sequences in the sample; around 15% occur only once, and 5% lies in the top ten. Findings and caveats of the study: Reports say that about two months after transplant, the alpha-beta T cells came out of several hundred graft clones that had expanded. At one year after transplant, newly produced T cells mostly accounted for T-cell counts and diversity. Recipient T cells and thymic progenitors that survived gave rise to the high TCRbeta diversity observed at day 60 in some patients.

V was trimmed by 0 bases and J by 7 bases, leaving 19 bases between them. The CDR3 sequence is 16 residues long. The germline gives CDR1 MGHRA, CDR2 YSYEKL. The sample was PBMCs, mostly from graft donor cells, taken 360 days after TCRalphabeta/CD19-depleted stem cell transplant. The clonotype originates from a male patient younger than 18 who had a stem cell transplant for acute lymphoblastic leukemia, so the T cells may come from the graft donor. V is TRBV4-1 and J is TRBJ2-7, with D maybe TRBD2 (5 bases). The CDR3 coding sequence is TGCGCCAGCAGCCAAGATCAGCCGGGAAGCCGAAGGGAGCAGTACTTC. This codes for CASSQDQPGSRREQYF.